Below, 31 T cell receptor beta chains from the same sample are listed, as sequenced in a study of T cell responses to AZD1222 COVID-19 vaccine. Repertoires were generated with immunoSEQ multiplex PCR, while TCRdb's copy carries only in-frame clones and drops some. The sample records roughly 15,000 clones, around 83% being singletons. Sequences were derived from peripheral blood, sampled 28 days after the second AZD1222 dose. These receptors all come from an adult who received the AZD1222 COVID-19 vaccine.

J is TRBJ1-1 and V is TRBV6-6, with D maybe TRBD1 (5 bases). V was pared by 2 bases and J by 13 bases, with 20 bases between. CDR1 is MNHNY, CDR2 SVGAGI, per germline (reference sequence). The CDR3 consists of 14 residues. CDR3 nucleotide sequence: TGTGCCAGCAGTTACCCGGGGACCACTGATTTAGTTTTCTTT. It specifies CASSYPGTTDLVFF.

As concerns this clone: One end of the junction varies from germline; a read error may be responsible. The J gene is TRBJ2-2, the V gene TRBV7-2; D gene uncertain. This CDR3 region has 15 residues. The V gene's germline CDR1 is SGHTA and CDR2 FQGNSA. CDR3 region: CVSSSDGTNTGELFF. In nucleotides, the CDR3 is TGTGTCAGCAGCTCCGACGGAACCAACACCGGGGAGCTGTTTTTT.

The genes are TRBV7-2 and TRBJ1-6; the D is unclear. Between the trimmed V and J ends, which lost 0 bases and 12 bases, there was a span of 9 bases. Per the germline V gene, CDR1 is SGHTA and CDR2 is FQGNSA. CDR3 length: 13 amino acids. The CDR3 is CASSLAIRRPLHF. CDR3 DNA: TGTGCCAGCAGCTTAGCCATCCGGCGACCCCTCCACTTT.

Points on this clone: One junction end disagrees with the germline gene, perhaps due to a read error. The chain uses TRBV4-3 and TRBJ1-2; weak D call: TRBD1 (5 bases). The CDR3 has 15 residues. Germline loops: CDR1 LGHNA, CDR2 YSLEER. The CDR3 DNA is TGCGCTAGCAGCACCCGGGACGGAGGCAACTATGGCTACACCTTC. The encoded protein is CASSTRDGGNYGYTF.

The chain links TRBV11-2 to TRBJ2-7; the D is unclear. The germline V and J ends were trimmed by 5 bases and 4 bases, with 15 bases remaining between them. This CDR3 has 14 amino acids. Germline V CDR1 and CDR2: SGHAT, FQNNGV. Written as DNA, the CDR3 is TGTGCCAGCAGCCCAGGTTATGCGATTTACGAGCAGTACTTC. Protein sequence: CASSPGYAIYEQYF.

This clone was found a few times. The J gene is TRBJ1-1, the V gene TRBV6-1, with a tentative D call TRBD1 (5 bases). The length of the CDR3 is 14 residues. The germline V and J ends were trimmed by 1 base and 0 bases, with 6 bases remaining between them. The germline V gene encodes CDR1 MNHNS and CDR2 SASEGT. The CDR3 loop reads CASSEGGLNTEAFF. The CDR3 DNA is TGTGCCAGCAGTGAAGGGGGCTTGAACACTGAAGCTTTCTTT.

This sequence joins TRBV11-3 and TRBJ2-1, with 11 bases aligning to TRBD1. CDR1 SGHNT and CDR2 YENEEA come from the germline V gene. V dropped 5 bases and J dropped 7; count of bases not matched to a gene: 4. The CDR3 length is 14 residues. In nucleotides, the CDR3 is TGTGCCAGCAGCGCGGGACAGGGGGGTAATGAGCAGTTCTTC. Amino acid sequence: CASSAGQGGNEQFF.

The chain carries TRBV19 and TRBJ1-5; 8 bases align to TRBD1. Germline CDR1 and CDR2: LNHDA and SQIVND (reference sequence). V lost 6 bases, J lost 7 bases, and 5 bases stayed unmatched. CDR3 size: 13 residues. Here the CDR3 reads CASSRGQEQPQHF. CDR3 sequence (DNA): TGTGCCAGTAGCAGGGGGCAGGAACAGCCCCAGCATTTT.

This clone appeared once. V and J are TRBV6-5 and TRBJ1-2; TRBD1 agrees at 8 bases. From germline, CDR1 is MNHEY and CDR2 SVGAGI. The CDR3 length is 14 residues. The CDR3 loop reads CASRDRGTDYGYTF. In nucleotides, the CDR3 is TGTGCGAGTAGAGACAGGGGAACGGACTATGGCTACACCTTC.

This clone was recorded only once. The rearrangement joins TRBV10-3 to TRBJ2-2; perhaps TRBD1 as D (6 bases). Germline CDR1 ENHRY, CDR2 SYGVKD. Trimming cost V 6 bases and J 11 bases, with 10 bases left between them. The CDR3 is 11 amino acids. This chain's CDR3 is CAISTGRELFF. In DNA form, the CDR3 reads TGTGCCATCAGCACAGGGCGAGAGCTGTTTTTT.

This clone occurred a few times. This sequence joins TRBV3-1 (or the pseudogene TRBV3-2) and TRBJ1-3, with D unresolved. This CDR3 spans 15 amino acids. Trimming stripped 0 bases from V and 0 bases from J, with 6 bases between. Germline V gene data show CDR1 as LGHDT and CDR2 as YNNKEL (reference sequence). The CDR3 nucleotides read TGTGCCAGCAGCCAAGATGGGAACTCTGGAAACACCATATATTTT. Its protein product is CASSQDGNSGNTIYF.

The rearrangement links TRBV19 to TRBJ1-1; TRBD1 is a possible D gene (6 bases). Germline lookup yields CDR1 LNHDA and CDR2 SQIVND (reference sequence). The CDR3 runs to 14 residues. Trimming stripped 5 bases from V and 4 bases from J, with 14 bases between. The CDR3 DNA reads TGTGCCAGTAGTCCAGGGGTTTCGGGCACTGAAGCTTTCTTT. Translated, it gives CASSPGVSGTEAFF.

The CDR3 DNA reads TGTGCCAGCAGTATTGGACAGGGGTCCAATCAGCCCCAGCATTTT. Its protein is CASSIGQGSNQPQHF. The chain joins TRBV6-5 to TRBJ1-5; TRBD1 matches 9 bases. V dropped 5 bases and J dropped 3; count of bases not matched to a gene: 5. Germline V gene data show CDR1 as MNHEY and CDR2 as SVGAGI. The CDR3 sequence is 15 residues long.

This clone came up once. The genes are TRBV7-9 and TRBJ2-5; maybe TRBD2 (7 bases). The V end lost 3 bases, the J end lost 1 base, and 15 bases lay between the germline ends. This CDR3 has 16 amino acids. Germline V gene sequence: CDR1 SEHNR, CDR2 FQNEAQ (reference sequence). The CDR3 coding sequence is TGTGCCAGCAGCTTTACGGGGGGCCCGTCCCAAGAGACCCAGTACTTC. Protein sequence: CASSFTGGPSQETQYF. The full variable domain, with the rest looked up from reference TRBV7-9 and TRBJ2-5, is DTGVSQNPRHKITKRGQNVTFRCDPISEHNRLYWYRQTLGQGPEFLTYFQNEAQLEKSRLLSDRFSAERPKGSFSTLEIQRTEQGDSAMYLCASSFTGGPSQETQYFGPGTRLLVL.

This clone was detected once. V usage is TRBV6-5 and J usage is TRBJ1-5, with a tentative D call TRBD1 (5 bases). Germline CDR1 is MNHEY and CDR2 is SVGAGI. The CDR3 length is 14 residues. Between the trimmed V and J ends, which lost 6 bases and 1 base, there was a span of 10 bases. DNA for the CDR3: TGTGCCAGCAGCCAGGGTTACAGCAATCAGCCCCAGCATTTT. Translating it yields CASSQGYSNQPQHF.

In its sample, this clone was seen once. The chain links TRBV12-3 or TRBV12-4 to TRBJ1-2; D not certain. This CDR3 has 13 residues. Trimming took 6 bases from V and 0 from J, leaving 8 bases between them. The CDR3 DNA is TGTGCCAGCAGGGGGAGTTCTAACTATGGCTACACCTTC. This gives the protein CASRGSSNYGYTF.

The chain joins TRBV4-2 to TRBJ1-4; no clear D gene. The germline gives CDR1 LGHNA, CDR2 YNFKEQ. This CDR3 is built from 15 residues. With 4 bases removed from V and 8 bases from J, the gap between germline ends came to 17 bases. CDR3 sequence reads: CASSRKQTLGEKLFF. CDR3 nucleotides: TGTGCCAGCAGCCGCAAACAGACTCTGGGAGAAAAACTGTTTTTT.

This clone was detected only once. The rearrangement joins TRBV10-3 to TRBJ1-4; D not certain. The V and J ends lost 3 bases and 8 bases respectively, with 16 bases between them. Per germline, CDR1 ENHRY and CDR2 SYGVKD. CDR3 length: 15 residues. The chain's CDR3 is CAISDSMDVEEKLFF. The CDR3 DNA is TGTGCCATCAGTGATTCCATGGACGTGGAGGAAAAACTGTTTTTT.

V and J are TRBV7-2 and TRBJ2-7; 9 bases match TRBD1. CDR3 size: 14 residues. The ends lost 2 bases at V and 4 bases at J; junction bases unmatched: 3. Germline V gene lookup returns CDR1 SGHTA and CDR2 FQGNSA. The CDR3 loop reads CASSLSGTGYEQYF. Here the CDR3 DNA reads TGTGCCAGCAGCTTATCGGGGACAGGGTACGAGCAGTACTTC.

V and J are TRBV24-1 and TRBJ1-5, with D maybe TRBD1 (5 bases). The CDR3 runs to 14 residues. The V gene's germline CDR1 is KGHDR and CDR2 SFDVKD. V was trimmed by 0 bases and J by 5 bases, leaving 7 bases between them. Here the CDR3 reads CATSDLDSDQPQHF. CDR3 sequence (DNA): TGTGCCACCAGTGATTTGGACAGTGATCAGCCCCAGCATTTT.

The rearrangement joins TRBV5-6 to TRBJ1-5; the D is unclear. The CDR3 extends over 13 amino acids. Trimming pared 0 bases from V and 6 bases from J, leaving 7 bases between. CDR1 and CDR2 from the germline V gene are SGHDT and YYEEEE. The CDR3 nucleotides are TGTGCCAGCAGCTTGGGGACCGGTCAGCCCCAGCATTTT. It encodes CASSLGTGQPQHF. The full variable domain, in which reference TRBV5-6 and TRBJ1-5 provide the parts outside the CDR3, is DAGVTQSPTHLIKTRGQQVTLRCSPKSGHDTVSWYQQALGQGPQFIFQYYEEEERQRGNFPDRFSGHQFPNYSSELNVNALLLGDSALYLCASSLGTGQPQHFGDGTRLSIL.

This clone appeared once. The chain carries TRBV5-4 and TRBJ1-1, with 9 bases aligning to TRBD1. With 0 bases clipped from V and 6 bases from J, the junction kept 0 bases outside the gene matches. This CDR3 region has 13 residues. CDR1 is SGHNT, CDR2 YYREEE, per germline (reference sequence). The CDR3 DNA is TGTGCCAGCAGCTTGGGGGACAGGGCTGAAGCTTTCTTT. It encodes CASSLGDRAEAFF.

The CDR3 is CASSTTGQGTYEQYF. The CDR3 DNA reads TGTGCCAGCAGCACAACGGGACAGGGCACCTACGAGCAGTACTTC. This chain connects TRBV5-6 to TRBJ2-7; 9 bases agree with TRBD1. The germline V gene has CDR1 SGHDT and CDR2 YYEEEE. The CDR3 consists of 15 residues. J lost 2 bases, V lost 4 bases, and 7 bases had no gene match. The full variable domain, with the rest looked up from reference TRBV5-6 and TRBJ2-7, is DAGVTQSPTHLIKTRGQQVTLRCSPKSGHDTVSWYQQALGQGPQFIFQYYEEEERQRGNFPDRFSGHQFPNYSSELNVNALLLGDSALYLCASSTTGQGTYEQYFGPGTRLTVT.

This clone was detected only a few times. CDR3 DNA sequence: TGTGCCAGCAGCTTTGGACAGCAAACCCCTAACTATGGCTACACCTTC. Its protein product is CASSFGQQTPNYGYTF. V and J are TRBV7-8 and TRBJ1-2, with a possible D match to TRBD1 (6 bases). Germline-derived CDR1 and CDR2 are SGHVS and FQNEAQ. Between the trimmed V and J ends, which lost 3 bases and 0 bases, there was a span of 14 bases. This CDR3 is 16 amino acids long.

The V and J genes are TRBV9 and TRBJ2-7; 9 bases are shared with TRBD2. This CDR3 is 15 amino acids long. V lost 0 bases, J lost 5 bases, and 6 bases stayed unmatched. Germline CDR1 is SGDLS and CDR2 is YYNGEE. CDR3 region: CASSVGGGAVNEQYF. CDR3 sequence (DNA): TGTGCCAGCAGCGTAGGCGGGGGGGCCGTAAACGAGCAGTACTTC.

The chain employs TRBV9 and TRBJ2-5, with D tentatively TRBD2 (6 bases). The V and J ends lost 0 bases and 3 bases respectively, with 9 bases between them. Germline-derived CDR1 and CDR2 are SGDLS and YYNGEE. CDR3 length: 14 amino acids. CDR3 nucleotides: TGTGCCAGCAGCGTAGGGACTATAAAAGAGACCCAGTACTTC. Translating gives CASSVGTIKETQYF.

The rearrangement links TRBV7-9 to TRBJ2-3; D perhaps matches TRBD2 (6 bases). This CDR3 comprises 16 residues. The V gene's germline CDR1 is SEHNR and CDR2 FQNEAQ (reference sequence). Trimming took 2 bases from V and 4 from J, leaving 16 bases between them. CDR3 amino acids: CASSLMEFGGPDTQYF. In nucleotides, the CDR3 is TGTGCCAGCAGCTTAATGGAATTCGGGGGTCCAGATACGCAGTATTTT.

This chain links TRBV10-3 with TRBJ2-7; 8 bases align to TRBD2. Germline V lookup: CDR1 ENHRY, CDR2 SYGVKD. The CDR3 is made up of 14 amino acids. The V and J ends lost 8 bases and 0 bases, in that order; junction bases with no gene match: 6. The CDR3 is CAIGPAGGSYEQYF. DNA of the CDR3: TGTGCCATCGGGCCGGCGGGGGGCTCCTACGAGCAGTACTTC.

The rearrangement links TRBV30 to TRBJ1-1; D is unclear. Per the germline V gene, CDR1 is GTSNPN and CDR2 is SVGIG (reference sequence). CDR3 size: 12 residues. V gave up 4 bases and J gave up 5 bases, with 11 bases separating them. CDR3 residues: CAWTGRRTEAFF. The DNA of the CDR3 is TGTGCCTGGACGGGGAGGAGGACTGAAGCTTTCTTT.

V and J are TRBV4-2 and TRBJ1-5, with 7 bases identical to TRBD1. The CDR3 runs to 16 residues. Unmatched junction bases numbered 2, after V lost 0 bases and J lost 0 bases. CDR1 and CDR2 (germline): LGHNA, YNFKEQ. As DNA, the CDR3 is TGTGCCAGCAGCCAAGAGGGGACAGCTAGCAATCAGCCCCAGCATTTT. It encodes CASSQEGTASNQPQHF.

This clone was seen a handful of times. V is TRBV30 and J is TRBJ1-2; TRBD1 might be the D (5 bases). Germline V gene data show CDR1 as GTSNPN and CDR2 as SVGIG (reference sequence). V was shortened by 1 base and J by 3 bases, with 6 bases between the two germline ends. The CDR3 sequence is 12 residues long. The CDR3 sequence is CAWSAGDYGYTF. DNA of the CDR3: TGTGCCTGGAGTGCGGGGGACTATGGCTACACCTTC. Variable domain in full (rest from reference TRBV30 and TRBJ1-2): SQTIHQWPATLVQPVGSPLSLECTVEGTSNPNLYWYRQAAGRGLQLLFYSVGIGQISSEVPQNLSASRPQDRQFILSSKKLLLSDSGFYLCAWSAGDYGYTFGSGTRLTVV.